The 17 T cell receptor beta chains below were found in one sample sequenced in a study of early T cells in non-severe SARS-CoV-2 infection. TCRdb independently ran MiXCR on the 5' RACE reads; one entry per CDR3 protein. The data show approximately 40,000 distinct CDR3 sequences, with about 9.3% seen just once and approximately 12% held by the top ten. Sequences were obtained from whole blood. The source of these receptors is an adult who was a healthcare worker with PCR-confirmed SARS-CoV-2 infection or an uninfected control (not recorded which).

This clonotype appeared many times. This chain connects TRBV11-3 to TRBJ2-1, with D uncertain. This CDR3 region has 12 residues. V was shortened by 3 bases and J by 6 bases, with 6 bases between the two germline ends. The germline V gene has CDR1 SGHNT and CDR2 YENEEA. The CDR3 is CASSFNSNEQFF. The CDR3, as DNA: TGTGCCAGCAGCTTCAATAGCAATGAGCAGTTCTTC. The variable domain in full, completed from reference TRBV11-3 and TRBJ2-1, reads EAGVVQSPRYKIIEKKQPVAFWCNPISGHNTLYWYLQNLGQGPELLIRYENEEAVDDSQLPKDRFSAERLKGVDSTLKIQPAELGDSAVYLCASSFNSNEQFFGPGTRLTVL.

CDR3 in amino acids: CASSKGHRIISGNTIYF. The CDR3 bases are TGTGCCAGCAGTAAGGGACATCGGATAATCTCTGGAAACACCATATATTTT. The chain is built from TRBV28 and TRBJ1-3; TRBD1 might be the D (6 bases). The CDR3 is 17 amino acids. Per germline, CDR1 MDHEN and CDR2 SYDVKM. Trimming took off 5 bases at V and 0 bases at J, with 17 bases between the two ends.

This clonotype was observed at least ten times. The CDR3 here is CSASRGNSNQPQHF. Written as DNA, the CDR3 is TGCAGTGCTAGCAGGGGAAATAGCAATCAGCCCCAGCATTTT. J is TRBJ1-5 and V is TRBV20-1; D may be TRBD1 (6 bases). Trimming pared 3 bases from V and 0 bases from J, leaving 9 bases between. The V gene's germline CDR1 is DFQATT and CDR2 SNEGSKA (reference sequence). This CDR3 spans 14 amino acids.

This clonotype was seen a few times. Here the CDR3 reads CASSRTTRQGPYEQYF. For the CDR3, the DNA is TGCGCCAGCAGCCGAACAACGAGACAGGGCCCCTACGAGCAGTACTTC. This sequence joins TRBV5-1 and TRBJ2-7; 7 bases line up with TRBD1. CDR1 SGHRS and CDR2 YFSETQ come from the germline V gene. The CDR3 covers 16 residues. With 4 bases clipped from V and 2 bases from J, the junction kept 12 bases outside the gene matches.

This clonotype was picked up many times. The chain combines TRBV11-2 with TRBJ2-3; no firm D call. Germline loops: CDR1 SGHAT, CDR2 FQNNGV. The germline V and J ends were trimmed by 4 bases and 2 bases, with 1 base remaining between them. The CDR3 runs to 11 residues. The CDR3 nucleotides read TGTGCCAGCAGCTCCACAGATACGCAGTATTTT. Encoded protein: CASSSTDTQYF.

The table lists this clonotype with a few counts. DNA of the CDR3: TGTGCCAGCACCCTCGGGACAGGCAGCAATCAGCCCCAGCATTTT. It is translated as CASTLGTGSNQPQHF. V and J are TRBV6-2 or TRBV6-3 and TRBJ1-5, with 8 nucleotides matching TRBD1. The junction had 6 bases not matched to a gene; V was cut back by 7 bases and J by 1 base. The CDR3 sequence is 15 residues long. Germline V CDR1 and CDR2: MNHEY, SVGEGT.

The chain links TRBV15 to TRBJ1-6; maybe TRBD1 (6 bases). Per germline, CDR1 LNHNV and CDR2 YYDKDF (reference sequence). This CDR3 has 15 residues. The V end lost 1 base, the J end lost 7 bases, and 11 bases lay between the germline ends. CDR3 sequence reads: CATSRATGFNSPLHF. The CDR3 DNA reads TGTGCCACCAGCAGAGCCACAGGGTTCAATTCACCCCTCCACTTT.

In its sample, this clonotype was seen a few times. The chain joins TRBV29-1 to TRBJ2-3; D is possibly TRBD2 (6 bases). V was clipped by 2 bases and J by 4 bases, with 16 bases between them. CDR3 size: 15 residues. The germline V gene encodes CDR1 SQVTM and CDR2 ANQGSEA. The CDR3 here is CSVESFGGGSDTQYF. Written as DNA, the CDR3 is TGCAGCGTTGAATCTTTCGGGGGTGGATCAGATACGCAGTATTTT.

The rearrangement joins TRBV29-1 to TRBJ1-3; D remains ambiguous. CDR1 is SQVTM, CDR2 ANQGSEA, per germline. The CDR3 spans 10 residues. V dropped 7 bases and J dropped 4 bases, with 5 bases sitting between them. The DNA for the CDR3 is TGCAGCGCTTGGGGAAACACCATATATTTT. The encoded protein is CSAWGNTIYF.

This clonotype was detected many times. The genes are TRBV11-2 and TRBJ2-4; D not resolved. CDR1 and CDR2 from the germline V gene are SGHAT and FQNNGV. V was trimmed by 2 bases and J by 0 bases, leaving 8 bases between them. The CDR3 is made up of 15 amino acids. In DNA, the CDR3 is TGTGCCAGCAGCTTACCAGTTCTAGCCAAAAACATTCAGTACTTC. Its translation is CASSLPVLAKNIQYF.

V is TRBV5-1 and J is TRBJ1-5; D perhaps matches TRBD1 (5 bases). Trimming took 4 bases from V and 10 from J, leaving 15 bases between them. Germline assignment: CDR1 SGHRS and CDR2 YFSETQ. The CDR3 extends over 13 amino acids. This CDR3 reads CASSLKQGQPQHF. The CDR3 DNA sequence: TGCGCCAGCAGCCTCAAGCAGGGTCAACCCCAGCATTTT. Full variable domain (rest looked up from reference TRBV5-1 and TRBJ1-5): KAGVTQTPRYLIKTRGQQVTLSCSPISGHRSVSWYQQTPGQGLQFLFEYFSETQRNKGNFPGRFSGRQFSNSRSEMNVSTLELGDSALYLCASSLKQGQPQHFGDGTRLSIL.

For this clonotype: Given a much more abundant clone one base away, this may be a read error. The chain employs TRBV25-1 and TRBJ2-2; possibly TRBD1 for D (6 bases). Looked up from germline, CDR1 is MGHDK and CDR2 is SYGVNS. The CDR3 sequence is 14 residues long. The CDR3 reads CASSPHRDPGQLFF. Written as DNA, the CDR3 is TGTGCCAGCAGTCCGCACAGGGATCCCGGGCAGCTGTTTTTT.

The table lists this clonotype with many counts. The genes are TRBV20-1 and TRBJ2-3; 10 positions agree with TRBD1. From germline, CDR1 is DFQATT and CDR2 SNEGSKA (reference sequence). The V segment lost 4 bases and the J segment 1 base; nucleotides outside the gene matches: 2. The CDR3 has 14 residues. The CDR3 loop reads CSAIGTGGTDTQYF. The CDR3 coding sequence is TGCAGTGCTATCGGGACAGGGGGCACAGATACGCAGTATTTT.

This clonotype has a count of ten or more. V usage is TRBV19 and J usage is TRBJ2-2; TRBD2 might be the D (5 bases). This CDR3 comprises 13 residues. Looked up from germline, CDR1 is LNHDA and CDR2 is SQIVND (reference sequence). V was shortened by 4 bases and J by 8 bases, with 11 bases between the two germline ends. This chain's CDR3 is CASSTPLAGELFF. The CDR3 region has the DNA TGTGCCAGTAGTACCCCGTTAGCGGGGGAGCTGTTTTTT.

This clonotype was observed at least ten times. The chain joins TRBV11-2 to TRBJ2-7, with D perhaps TRBD2 (6 bases). CDR3 length: 15 amino acids. Trimming removed 5 bases from V and 7 bases from J, with 21 bases in between. Germline V gene lookup returns CDR1 SGHAT and CDR2 FQNNGV. CDR3 in DNA: TGTGCCAGCAGCCTCACCGGCGGGGTTCTAGGGGAGCAGTACTTC. Residues: CASSLTGGVLGEQYF.

This clonotype appeared many times. V gene TRBV7-2 combines with J gene TRBJ1-1; no clear D. CDR1 is SGHTA, CDR2 FQGNSA, per germline. Trimming shortened V by 5 bases and J by 7 bases, and 11 bases separated the two germline ends. This CDR3 comprises 12 residues. The CDR3 here is CASSPGRFEAFF. The CDR3 DNA follows: TGTGCCAGCAGCCCAGGACGGTTTGAAGCTTTCTTT.

This clonotype appeared many times. CDR3 nucleotide sequence: TGTGCCGCAAACTCAGGGGGCTCCTACGAGCAGTACTTC. Its protein product is CAANSGGSYEQYF. This sequence joins TRBV19 and TRBJ2-7; 7 bases are a match to TRBD1. The CDR3 covers 13 residues. The germline CDR1 and CDR2 sequences are LNHDA and SQIVND (reference sequence). The ends lost 11 bases at V and 0 bases at J; junction bases unmatched: 7. Full variable domain (rest looked up from reference TRBV19 and TRBJ2-7): DGGITQSPKYLFRKEGQNVTLSCEQNLNHDAMYWYRQDPGQGLRLIYYSQIVNDFQKGDIAEGYSVSREKKESFPLTVTSAQKNPTAFYLCAANSGGSYEQYFGPGTRLTVT.